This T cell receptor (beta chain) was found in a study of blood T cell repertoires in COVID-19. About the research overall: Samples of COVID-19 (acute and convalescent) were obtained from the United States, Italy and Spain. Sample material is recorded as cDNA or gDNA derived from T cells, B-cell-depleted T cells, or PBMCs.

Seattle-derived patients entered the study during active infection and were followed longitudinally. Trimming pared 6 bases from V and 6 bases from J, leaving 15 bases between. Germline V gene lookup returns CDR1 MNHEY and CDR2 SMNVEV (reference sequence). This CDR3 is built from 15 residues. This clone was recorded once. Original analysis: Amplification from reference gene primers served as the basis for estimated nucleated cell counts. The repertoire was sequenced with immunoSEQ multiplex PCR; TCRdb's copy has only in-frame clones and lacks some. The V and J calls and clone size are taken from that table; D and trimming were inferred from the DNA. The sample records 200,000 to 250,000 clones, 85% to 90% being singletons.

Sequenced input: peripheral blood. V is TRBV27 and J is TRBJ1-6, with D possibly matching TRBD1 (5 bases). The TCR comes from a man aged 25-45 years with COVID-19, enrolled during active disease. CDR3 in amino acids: CASSYFRVGNSPLHF. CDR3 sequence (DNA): TGTGCCAGCAGCTACTTCAGGGTGGGTAATTCACCCCTCCACTTT.